The clone carrying this T cell receptor (beta chain) was seen only a few times. Its antigen is unidentified. The data were obtained in a study of T cell repertoires in cytomegalovirus infection. Study at large: Researchers turned to recently identified HLA-C-restricted CMV epitopes as well as well-studied HLA-B-restricted ones. Both CMV infection and a matching HLA type were indicated by public TCR beta signatures. Study results and limitations: Summed frequency of public TCR beta families distinguished CMV carriers with the relevant HLA. Predominance within the ex vivo response was attributable to HLA-C-restricted CMV-specific TCR beta clonotypes.

V dropped 6 bases and J dropped 5 bases, with 21 bases sitting between them. The germline V gene encodes CDR1 MNHEY and CDR2 SMNVEV (reference sequence). This CDR3 is built from 16 residues. TCRdb ran MiXCR on the reads and lists one entry per CDR3 protein. This table has 750,000 to 950,000 distinct CDR3 sequences, 25% to 30% appearing once. The sequence derives from a human donor in good health (CMV status not recorded). Some clones in this sample may be carry-over from other donors' samples. This chain joins TRBV27 and TRBJ2-3, with D maybe TRBD2 (7 bases). Material: cultured CD8+ T cells from PBMCs, obtained from culture after CMV antigen stimulation. The CDR3 loop is CASSPSRKGGGDTQYF. The DNA of the CDR3 is TGTGCCAGCAGCCCGAGCCGGAAGGGGGGGGGAGATACGCAGTATTTT.